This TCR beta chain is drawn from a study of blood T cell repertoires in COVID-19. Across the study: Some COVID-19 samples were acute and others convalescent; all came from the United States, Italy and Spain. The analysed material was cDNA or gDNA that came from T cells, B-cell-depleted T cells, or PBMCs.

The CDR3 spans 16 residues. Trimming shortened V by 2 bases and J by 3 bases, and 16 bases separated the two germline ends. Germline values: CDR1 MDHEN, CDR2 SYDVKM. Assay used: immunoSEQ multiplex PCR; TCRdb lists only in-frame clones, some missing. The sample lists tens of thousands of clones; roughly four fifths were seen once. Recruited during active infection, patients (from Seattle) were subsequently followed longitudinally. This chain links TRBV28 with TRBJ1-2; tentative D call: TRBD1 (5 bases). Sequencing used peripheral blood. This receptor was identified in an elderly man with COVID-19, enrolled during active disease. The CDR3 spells CASSLTFDSSYYGYTF. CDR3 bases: TGTGCCAGCAGTTTAACCTTTGACAGCTCATACTATGGCTACACCTTC.